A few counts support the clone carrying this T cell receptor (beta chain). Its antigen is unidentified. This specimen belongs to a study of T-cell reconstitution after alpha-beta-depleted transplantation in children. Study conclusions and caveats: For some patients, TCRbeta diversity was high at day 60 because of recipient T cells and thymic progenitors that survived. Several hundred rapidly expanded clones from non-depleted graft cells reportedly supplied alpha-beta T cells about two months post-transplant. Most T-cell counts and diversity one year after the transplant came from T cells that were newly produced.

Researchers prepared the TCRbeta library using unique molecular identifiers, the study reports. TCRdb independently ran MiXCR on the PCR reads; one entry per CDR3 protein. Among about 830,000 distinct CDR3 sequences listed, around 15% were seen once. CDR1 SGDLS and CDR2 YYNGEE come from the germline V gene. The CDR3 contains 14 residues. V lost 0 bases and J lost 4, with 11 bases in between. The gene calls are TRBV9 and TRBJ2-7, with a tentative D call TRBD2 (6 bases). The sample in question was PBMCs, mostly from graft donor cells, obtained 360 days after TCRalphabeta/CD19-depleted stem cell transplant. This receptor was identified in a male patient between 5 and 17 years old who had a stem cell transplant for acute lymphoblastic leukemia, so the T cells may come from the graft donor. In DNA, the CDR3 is TGTGCCAGCAGCGTAGACGGGAGTCAGTACGAGCAGTACTTC. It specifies CASSVDGSQYEQYF.